This TCR beta chain is from a study of PD-1 blockade in classical Hodgkin lymphoma. V was pared by 3 bases and J by 5 bases, with 12 bases of the junction left unmatched. CDR3 length: 16 residues. Germline V lookup: CDR1 MNHNY, CDR2 SVGAGI (reference sequence). The study, taken as a whole, reports: Compared with healthy donors, newly diagnosed patients reportedly showed lower baseline TCR diversity. The study found that TCR diversity rose significantly by C4D1 in CD4+ but not CD8+ cells.

About this clone: No antigen is known for it.

All the patients suffered relapse after autologous stem cell transplantation, and brentuximab vedotin exposure differed. Complete response, partial response or progressive disease constituted the best response categories observed. Libraries were prepared by immunoSEQ multiplex PCR; TCRdb keeps only in-frame clonotypes and omits some of them. This repertoire shows 90,000 or so clones, 80% to 95% found once; its top ten account for over 2.5%. The clonotype comes from a human donor with classical Hodgkin lymphoma. This chain connects TRBV6-6 to TRBJ2-7; 8 nucleotides line up with TRBD1. The sample here was peripheral blood mononuclear cells (PBMCs), taken before the second cycle of nivolumab. The DNA for the CDR3 is TGTGCCAGCAGTTATTCAGGAGGGACAGGTCCCCACGAGCAGTACTTC. Amino acids: CASSYSGGTGPHEQYF.